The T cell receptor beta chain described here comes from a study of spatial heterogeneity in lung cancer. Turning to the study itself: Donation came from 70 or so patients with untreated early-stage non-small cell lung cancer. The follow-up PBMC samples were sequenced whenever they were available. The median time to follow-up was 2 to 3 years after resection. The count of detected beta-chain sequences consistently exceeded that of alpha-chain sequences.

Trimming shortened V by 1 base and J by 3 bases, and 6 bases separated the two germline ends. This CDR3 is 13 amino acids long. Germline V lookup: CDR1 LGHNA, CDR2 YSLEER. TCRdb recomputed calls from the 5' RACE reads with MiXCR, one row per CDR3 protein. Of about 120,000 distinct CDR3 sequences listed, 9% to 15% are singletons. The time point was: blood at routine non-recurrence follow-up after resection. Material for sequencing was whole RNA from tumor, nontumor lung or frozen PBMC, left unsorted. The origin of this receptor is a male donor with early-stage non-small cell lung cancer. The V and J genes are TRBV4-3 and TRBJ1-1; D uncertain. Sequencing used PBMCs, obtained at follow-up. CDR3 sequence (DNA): TGCGCCAGCAGCCAAGGCGGATACACTGAAGCTTTCTTT. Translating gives CASSQGGYTEAFF.